This TCR beta chain comes out of a study of Ad26.COV2.S vaccination and SARS-CoV-2 variants. CDR1 and CDR2 from the germline V gene are SGHTA and FQGNSA. V lost 5 bases and J lost 0, with 11 bases in between. This CDR3 region has 15 residues. The treatment denotes: around 19 received Ad26.COV2.S at low or high dose, single or two shots; roughly 5 received placebo; per-sample allocation not given. Following the first vaccine or placebo injection, samples were taken on day 63. The table came from immunoSEQ multiplex PCR; TCRdb's copy has only in-frame clones and leaves some out. This sample has some 500,000 clones, with roughly nine tenths found just once.

The source is a person aged 18 to 59 who received the Ad26.COV2.S COVID-19 vaccine or a placebo. The starting material was peripheral blood, obtained in a trial of Ad26.COV2.S vaccine versus placebo. V gene TRBV7-2 combines with J gene TRBJ2-4, with D possibly being TRBD1 (6 bases). CDR3 sequence (DNA): TGTGCCAGCAGCGGACAGAGTCTAGCCAAAAACATTCAGTACTTC. This sequence encodes CASSGQSLAKNIQYF.